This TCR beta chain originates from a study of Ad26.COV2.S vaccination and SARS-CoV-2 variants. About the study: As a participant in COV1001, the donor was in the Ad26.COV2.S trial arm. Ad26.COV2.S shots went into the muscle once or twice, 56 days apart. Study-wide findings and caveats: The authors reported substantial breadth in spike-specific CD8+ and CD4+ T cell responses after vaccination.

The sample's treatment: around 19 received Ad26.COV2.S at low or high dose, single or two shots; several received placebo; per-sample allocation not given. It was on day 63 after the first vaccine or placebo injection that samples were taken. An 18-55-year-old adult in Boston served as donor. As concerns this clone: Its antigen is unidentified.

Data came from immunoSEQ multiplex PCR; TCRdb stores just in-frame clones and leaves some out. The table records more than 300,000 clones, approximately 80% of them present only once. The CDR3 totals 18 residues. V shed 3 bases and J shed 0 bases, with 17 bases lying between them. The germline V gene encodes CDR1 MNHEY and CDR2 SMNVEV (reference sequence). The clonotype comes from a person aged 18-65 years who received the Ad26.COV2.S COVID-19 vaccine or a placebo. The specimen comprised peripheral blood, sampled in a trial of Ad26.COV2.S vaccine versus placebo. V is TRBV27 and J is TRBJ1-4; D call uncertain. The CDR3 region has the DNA TGTGCCAGCAGTTTTTATATAGCGCGGTTTGCAACTAATGAAAAACTGTTTTTT. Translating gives CASSFYIARFATNEKLFF.